Listed below are T cell receptor beta chains from one sample, sequenced in a study of post-analysis software for immune sequencing data. Using its own MiXCR run on the PCR reads, TCRdb lists one record per CDR3 protein. The table includes about 500,000 distinct CDR3 sequences, roughly 45% detected once. The sample consisted of blood. The receptors were gathered from a girl aged 5-17 years with multiple sclerosis. Both conserved end residues are part of each CDR3. Fields, in order: CDR3 protein, J gene, CDR3 length, clone size, V gene. Clone size, where shown, is once, few, many, or a class for clones that have expanded.

cdr3_aa: CASGLDRANEQFF
j_call: TRBJ2-1
cdr3_length: 13
clone_size: once
v_call: TRBV6-5

cdr3_aa: CASSLDGRVDNEQFF
j_call: TRBJ2-1
cdr3_length: 15
clone_size: NA
v_call: TRBV11-2

cdr3_aa: CSVQGTGKTGELFF
j_call: TRBJ2-2
cdr3_length: 14
clone_size: few
v_call: TRBV29-1

cdr3_aa: CASSAGTGFSDSPLHF
j_call: TRBJ1-6
cdr3_length: 16
clone_size: NA
v_call: TRBV9

cdr3_aa: CSARATSENPYEQYF
j_call: TRBJ2-7
cdr3_length: 15
clone_size: few
v_call: TRBV20-1

cdr3_aa: CASTTWGTSGISYEQYF
j_call: TRBJ2-7
cdr3_length: 17
clone_size: NA
v_call: TRBV28

cdr3_aa: CASSEEQVHEQFF
j_call: TRBJ2-1
cdr3_length: 13
clone_size: once
v_call: TRBV2

cdr3_aa: CASSVAGTNYEQYF
j_call: TRBJ2-7
cdr3_length: 14
clone_size: NA
v_call: TRBV6-1

cdr3_aa: CASSLESRGTYEQYF
j_call: NA
cdr3_length: 15
clone_size: once
v_call: TRBV5-1

cdr3_aa: CAISESGWEADTQYF
j_call: TRBJ2-3
cdr3_length: 15
clone_size: NA
v_call: TRBV10-3

cdr3_aa: CASSFGREGEQYF
j_call: NA
cdr3_length: 13
clone_size: NA
v_call: TRBV27

cdr3_aa: CSALEMSLLGYEQYF
j_call: TRBJ2-7
cdr3_length: 15
clone_size: few
v_call: TRBV29-1

cdr3_aa: CSVAALADSTDTQYF
j_call: TRBJ2-3
cdr3_length: 15
clone_size: NA
v_call: TRBV29-1

cdr3_aa: CSGATGRAVGYTF
j_call: TRBJ1-2
cdr3_length: 13
clone_size: few
v_call: TRBV20-1

cdr3_aa: CASSWGRWGSSPKNIQYF
j_call: TRBJ2-4
cdr3_length: 18
clone_size: few
v_call: TRBV28

cdr3_aa: CASVRQLPYEQYF
j_call: NA
cdr3_length: 13
clone_size: NA
v_call: TRBV2

cdr3_aa: CSARAAISSPSSYNEQFF
j_call: TRBJ2-1
cdr3_length: 18
clone_size: NA
v_call: TRBV20-1

cdr3_aa: CSARGSGEWTDTQYF
j_call: TRBJ2-3
cdr3_length: 15
clone_size: NA
v_call: TRBV20-1

cdr3_aa: CSAKGASNEKLFF
j_call: TRBJ1-4
cdr3_length: 13
clone_size: NA
v_call: TRBV20-1

cdr3_aa: CASRRPGYEQYF
j_call: TRBJ2-7
cdr3_length: 12
clone_size: NA
v_call: TRBV27

cdr3_aa: CASSRTDRYLSEQYF
j_call: TRBJ2-7
cdr3_length: 15
clone_size: few
v_call: TRBV14

cdr3_aa: CASSLGDSSYNEQYF
j_call: NA
cdr3_length: 15
clone_size: NA
v_call: TRBV5-1

cdr3_aa: CSVLLAGFYEQYF
j_call: TRBJ2-7
cdr3_length: 13
clone_size: NA
v_call: TRBV29-1

cdr3_aa: CASSQIQGPETQYF
j_call: TRBJ2-5
cdr3_length: 14
clone_size: few
v_call: TRBV3-1

cdr3_aa: CASSERGVQETQYF
j_call: TRBJ2-5
cdr3_length: 14
clone_size: NA
v_call: TRBV6-1